Following are 24 T cell receptor beta chains from one sample sequenced in a study of memory CD4+ T cells and cytomegalovirus serostatus. Here immunoSEQ multiplex PCR was the method, and the copy in TCRdb shows in-frame clones only, minus some. The table has tens of thousands of clones, 75% to 85% seen once. The sort gate was single viable CD3+CD4+CD8-CD45RO+ cells for memory CD4+ T cells. The sequenced material came from memory CD4+ T cells from blood. The receptors originated from an adult in good health and CMV-seronegative.

Details on this clone: The junction departs from the called germline gene at one end, perhaps through a read error. V usage is TRBV30 and J usage is TRBJ2-7; no firm D call. From germline, CDR1 is GTSNPN and CDR2 SVGIG (reference sequence). This CDR3 has 12 residues. The DNA of the CDR3 is TGTGCCTGGAGTTTCGTATCCTACGAGCAGTGCTTC. It codes for CAWSFVSYEQCF.

This clone occurred a few times. The genes are TRBV4-3 and TRBJ2-3; TRBD2 might be the D (6 bases). The CDR3 extends over 15 amino acids. Germline lookup yields CDR1 LGHNA and CDR2 YSLEER. The V end lost 1 base, the J end lost 1 base, and 9 bases lay between the germline ends. The CDR3 DNA is TGCGCCAGCAGCCAAGCGGGAGACGGCACAGATACGCAGTATTTT. This translates into CASSQAGDGTDTQYF.

The CDR3 region is CASTLSDSPEAFF. The DNA of the CDR3 is TGTGCCAGCACCCTCTCGGACAGCCCTGAAGCTTTCTTT. V is TRBV11-3 and J is TRBJ1-1; perhaps TRBD1 as D (6 bases). The V and J ends lost 7 bases and 6 bases respectively, with 15 bases between them. This CDR3 has 13 amino acids. CDR1 SGHNT and CDR2 YENEEA come from the germline V gene.

This clone was seen a single time. The chain uses TRBV14 and TRBJ2-1, with 8 positions matching TRBD2. After removal of 3 bases from V and 5 bases from J, the junction contained 12 bases not matched to a gene. This CDR3 region has 17 residues. Looked up from germline, CDR1 is SGHDN and CDR2 is FVKESK. CDR3 coding DNA: TGTGCCAGCAGCCACACTAGGAGGGCGGGAGGCCACAATGAGCAGTTCTTC. This codes for CASSHTRRAGGHNEQFF.

The chain joins TRBV10-3 to TRBJ1-2; D remains unclear. This CDR3 is built from 12 residues. The V end lost 3 bases, the J end lost 7 bases, and 9 bases lay between the germline ends. The germline CDR1 and CDR2 sequences are ENHRY and SYGVKD. The CDR3 nucleotides are TGTGCCATCAGTGAAGGGAACGGTGGCTACACCTTC. Residues: CAISEGNGGYTF.

A few counts support this clone. Other DNA sequences within the sample encode an identical CDR3. The chain links TRBV19 to TRBJ2-7; a weak D match, TRBD2 (6 bases). The CDR3 extends over 14 amino acids. Between the trimmed V and J ends, which lost 2 bases and 3 bases, there was a span of 11 bases. The germline gives CDR1 LNHDA, CDR2 SQIVND (reference sequence). The CDR3 here is CASSIRDGSYEQYF. The CDR3 DNA is TGTGCCAGTAGTATAAGGGACGGGAGCTACGAGCAGTACTTC.

The rearrangement links TRBV5-5 to TRBJ1-4, with TRBD1 matching over 9 bases. CDR1 is SGHKS and CDR2 is YYEKEE in the germline V gene (reference sequence). There are 15 residues in the CDR3. Germline trimming cut 4 bases from V and 5 bases from J; bases unmatched to any gene: 6. The CDR3 nucleotides read TGTGCCAGCAGCGATGCGACAGGGGGAAATGAAAAACTGTTTTTT. It codes for CASSDATGGNEKLFF. The complete variable domain, with remaining parts taken from reference TRBV5-5 and TRBJ1-4, reads DAGVTQSPTHLIKTRGQQVTLRCSPISGHKSVSWYQQVLGQGPQFIFQYYEKEERGRGNFPDRFSARQFPNYSSELNVNALLLGDSALYLCASSDATGGNEKLFFGSGTQLSVL.

V usage is TRBV2 and J usage is TRBJ1-1; D might be TRBD1 (6 bases). Trimming pared 8 bases from V and 0 bases from J, leaving 25 bases between. This CDR3 has 18 amino acids. Germline V gene data show CDR1 as SNHLY and CDR2 as FYNNEI. Here the CDR3 reads CASGSYSGGNYMNTEAFF. In DNA form, the CDR3 reads TGTGCCAGCGGTTCGTACTCTGGGGGCAACTACATGAACACTGAAGCTTTCTTT.

The chain uses TRBV7-2 and TRBJ2-1; D is unresolved. Germline loops: CDR1 SGHTA, CDR2 FQGNSA. This CDR3 contains 12 residues. With 1 base removed from V and 8 bases from J, the gap between germline ends came to 6 bases. As DNA, the CDR3 is TGTGCCAGCAGCTTAGGGCTTGATGAGCAGTTCTTC. This gives the protein CASSLGLDEQFF.

The chain links TRBV6-5 to TRBJ1-2; the D is unclear. V was clipped by 4 bases and J by 0 bases, with 6 bases between them. From germline, CDR1 is MNHEY and CDR2 SVGAGI. This CDR3 is 13 amino acids long. CDR3 DNA: TGTGCCAGCAGTTCCGGGCCTAACTATGGCTACACCTTC. It specifies CASSSGPNYGYTF.

The rearrangement uses TRBV29-1 and TRBJ2-7, with D perhaps TRBD1 or TRBD2 (5 bases each). The germline V gene encodes CDR1 SQVTM and CDR2 ANQGSEA. V dropped 5 bases and J dropped 0 bases, with 17 bases sitting between them. The CDR3 runs 15 residues. This CDR3 reads CSVKTGTSSSYEQYF. In DNA, the CDR3 is TGCAGCGTTAAAACCGGGACCTCAAGCTCCTACGAGCAGTACTTC.

Only a few counts were recorded for this clone. V and J are TRBV2 and TRBJ2-3; 12 positions match TRBD1. The V segment lost 6 bases and the J segment 4 bases; nucleotides outside the gene matches: 8. Germline V gives CDR1 SNHLY, CDR2 FYNNEI. The CDR3 is 16 amino acids. The CDR3 bases are TGTGCCAGCAGCGTGGGGACAGGGGGCGCGTCAGATACGCAGTATTTT. Its translation: CASSVGTGGASDTQYF.

The V and J genes are TRBV18 and TRBJ2-7, with 8 bases aligning to TRBD1. With 9 bases clipped from V and 5 bases from J, the junction kept 9 bases outside the gene matches. Germline assignment: CDR1 KGHSH and CDR2 LQKENI. The CDR3 runs to 13 residues. CDR3 amino acids: CASSVQGADEQYF. In DNA, the CDR3 is TGTGCCAGTTCGGTCCAGGGGGCGGACGAGCAGTACTTC.

The V and J genes are TRBV5-4 and TRBJ1-4, with 9 bases identical to TRBD1. Per germline, CDR1 SGHNT and CDR2 YYREEE (reference sequence). This CDR3 has 17 amino acids. The ends lost 4 bases at V and 0 bases at J; junction bases unmatched: 7. The CDR3 reads CASSPGQGQATNEKLFF. CDR3 bases: TGTGCCAGCAGCCCGGGACAGGGACAAGCAACTAATGAAAAACTGTTTTTT.

This clone was found once. The chain recombines TRBV6-1 with TRBJ1-1; no clear D gene. Germline V gene sequence: CDR1 MNHNS, CDR2 SASEGT. The V and J ends lost 2 bases and 9 bases respectively, with 13 bases between them. The CDR3 length is 13 residues. Here the CDR3 DNA reads TGTGCCAGCAGTGAATTGGTTGGTACGCAAGCTTTCTTT. Protein sequence: CASSELVGTQAFF.

The chain links TRBV7-9 to TRBJ1-2; D possibly corresponds to TRBD1 (5 bases). The CDR3 spans 14 residues. The V end was cut by 5 bases, the J end by 4 bases, with 14 bases between. CDR1 is SEHNR and CDR2 is FQNEAQ in the germline V gene (reference sequence). CDR3 DNA: TGTGCCAGCAGCCGGGGGAGCTACGGCTATGGCTACACCTTC. It yields the protein CASSRGSYGYGYTF.

Written as DNA, the CDR3 is TGTGCCAGCAGCTTAGGGGGACTAGCGGGAGTCCTTGGGGATACGCAGTATTTT. As protein: CASSLGGLAGVLGDTQYF. The V call is TRBV7-2, the J call TRBJ2-3; 14 bases fit TRBD2. This CDR3 comprises 18 residues. Per the germline V gene, CDR1 is SGHTA and CDR2 is FQGNSA. The V segment lost 1 base and the J segment 6 bases; nucleotides outside the gene matches: 9.

This clone was recorded once. The chain combines TRBV6-6 with TRBJ1-1; D unresolved. CDR3 size: 11 residues. V lost 4 bases and J lost 7, with 7 bases in between. From germline, CDR1 is MNHNY and CDR2 SVGAGI (reference sequence). The CDR3 sequence: CASSSNYEAFF. The CDR3 DNA reads TGTGCCAGCAGTTCTAACTATGAAGCTTTCTTT.

This chain joins TRBV5-4 and TRBJ2-5, with D possibly matching TRBD2 (6 bases). Between the trimmed V and J ends, which lost 5 bases and 5 bases, there was a span of 19 bases. This CDR3 is built from 15 residues. The germline gives CDR1 SGHNT, CDR2 YYREEE (reference sequence). CDR3 amino acids: CASSHRDLARETQYF. The DNA for the CDR3 is TGTGCCAGCAGTCACCGGGACCTAGCGCGGGAGACCCAGTACTTC. The entire variable domain, with the rest obtained from reference TRBV5-4 and TRBJ2-5, is as follows: ETGVTQSPTHLIKTRGQQVTLRCSSQSGHNTVSWYQQALGQGPQFIFQYYREEENGRGNFPPRFSGLQFPNYSSELNVNALELDDSALYLCASSHRDLARETQYFGPGTRLLVL.

This chain links TRBV14 with TRBJ2-2; possible D gene TRBD2, 6 bases. V was clipped by 4 bases and J by 1 base, with 13 bases between them. CDR3 length: 16 amino acids. Germline CDR1 SGHDN, CDR2 FVKESK. The CDR3: CASSPIQGLNTGELFF. In DNA form, the CDR3 reads TGTGCCAGCAGCCCCATCCAGGGACTGAACACCGGGGAGCTGTTTTTT.

The chain links TRBV5-4 to TRBJ2-3; D gene uncertain. With 0 bases removed from V and 7 bases from J, the gap between germline ends came to 6 bases. CDR3 size: 12 residues. CDR1 and CDR2 from the germline V gene are SGHNT and YYREEE (reference sequence). CDR3 DNA: TGTGCCAGCAGCTTGGGTGGTAATACGCAGTATTTT. This gives the protein CASSLGGNTQYF.

The rearrangement uses TRBV19 and TRBJ1-2; D not resolved. Germline assignment: CDR1 LNHDA and CDR2 SQIVND (reference sequence). Trimming took 3 bases from V and 0 from J, leaving 8 bases between them. This CDR3 is built from 14 residues. The CDR3: CASSIRQSNYGYTF. In DNA, the CDR3 is TGTGCCAGTAGTATTCGGCAGTCTAACTATGGCTACACCTTC.

The genes are TRBV4-1 and TRBJ2-7; 10 bases are a match to TRBD2. This CDR3 comprises 16 residues. Germline values: CDR1 MGHRA, CDR2 YSYEKL. Trimming took 1 base from V and 2 from J; bases not matched to a gene: 5. Written as DNA, the CDR3 is TGCGCCAGCAGCCAAGCGGGACTAGCGAGAACCTACGAGCAGTACTTC. This gives the protein CASSQAGLARTYEQYF.

The chain links TRBV6-1 to TRBJ1-3; 7 nucleotides align to TRBD1. The ends lost 6 bases at V and 4 bases at J; junction bases unmatched: 9. From germline, CDR1 is MNHNS and CDR2 SASEGT. This CDR3 has 15 residues. CDR3 sequence: CASSLGQSGGNTIYF. In DNA, the CDR3 is TGTGCCAGCAGCCTGGGACAGTCGGGAGGAAACACCATATATTTT.